This T cell receptor (beta chain) comes out of a study of control samples from healthy donors and cancer patients. Repertoires were generated with immunoSEQ multiplex PCR, while TCRdb's copy carries only in-frame clones and drops some. This table has some 120,000 clones, around nine tenths appearing once. V was clipped by 3 bases and J by 2 bases, with 11 bases between them. Germline V CDR1 and CDR2: SGHDN, FVKESK. The CDR3 is 14 amino acids. Material for sequencing was blood. The chain carries TRBV14 and TRBJ2-7; D not certain. The sequence was obtained from a woman aged 70-85 years in good health. CDR3 nucleotide sequence: TGTGCCAGCAGCCAGGCCAGACATACCTACGAGCAGTACTTC. It yields the protein CASSQARHTYEQYF.